Following are 2 T cell receptor beta chains from one sample sequenced in a study of blood T cell repertoires in COVID-19. This table comes from immunoSEQ multiplex PCR, and its TCRdb copy is limited to in-frame clones, with some not included. The sample has 400,000 to 450,000 clones; just over 85% are singletons. Sequencing input: peripheral blood. The receptors were gathered from a woman younger than 45 with active or convalescent COVID-19.

The chain couples TRBV5-1 to TRBJ2-7; 9 nucleotides line up with TRBD2. The germline CDR1 and CDR2 sequences are SGHRS and YFSETQ. With 4 bases clipped from V and 7 bases from J, the junction kept 3 bases outside the gene matches. The CDR3 is made up of 12 amino acids. The CDR3 protein is CASSNGLAEQYF. The CDR3 nucleotides read TGCGCCAGCAGCAACGGACTAGCGGAGCAGTACTTC. Full variable domain (rest looked up from reference TRBV5-1 and TRBJ2-7): KAGVTQTPRYLIKTRGQQVTLSCSPISGHRSVSWYQQTPGQGLQFLFEYFSETQRNKGNFPGRFSGRQFSNSRSEMNVSTLELGDSALYLCASSNGLAEQYFGPGTRLTVT.

The chain has TRBV23-1 and TRBJ1-4; D perhaps matches TRBD1 (5 bases). TRBV23-1 is marked as an open reading frame, function uncertain. The CDR3 covers 16 residues. Trimming took off 1 base at V and 8 bases at J, with 17 bases between the two ends. The CDR3 sequence is CASSQCREAGREKLFF. The CDR3 region has the DNA TGCGCCAGCAGTCAATGCCGGGAAGCGGGGCGGGAAAAACTGTTTTTT.